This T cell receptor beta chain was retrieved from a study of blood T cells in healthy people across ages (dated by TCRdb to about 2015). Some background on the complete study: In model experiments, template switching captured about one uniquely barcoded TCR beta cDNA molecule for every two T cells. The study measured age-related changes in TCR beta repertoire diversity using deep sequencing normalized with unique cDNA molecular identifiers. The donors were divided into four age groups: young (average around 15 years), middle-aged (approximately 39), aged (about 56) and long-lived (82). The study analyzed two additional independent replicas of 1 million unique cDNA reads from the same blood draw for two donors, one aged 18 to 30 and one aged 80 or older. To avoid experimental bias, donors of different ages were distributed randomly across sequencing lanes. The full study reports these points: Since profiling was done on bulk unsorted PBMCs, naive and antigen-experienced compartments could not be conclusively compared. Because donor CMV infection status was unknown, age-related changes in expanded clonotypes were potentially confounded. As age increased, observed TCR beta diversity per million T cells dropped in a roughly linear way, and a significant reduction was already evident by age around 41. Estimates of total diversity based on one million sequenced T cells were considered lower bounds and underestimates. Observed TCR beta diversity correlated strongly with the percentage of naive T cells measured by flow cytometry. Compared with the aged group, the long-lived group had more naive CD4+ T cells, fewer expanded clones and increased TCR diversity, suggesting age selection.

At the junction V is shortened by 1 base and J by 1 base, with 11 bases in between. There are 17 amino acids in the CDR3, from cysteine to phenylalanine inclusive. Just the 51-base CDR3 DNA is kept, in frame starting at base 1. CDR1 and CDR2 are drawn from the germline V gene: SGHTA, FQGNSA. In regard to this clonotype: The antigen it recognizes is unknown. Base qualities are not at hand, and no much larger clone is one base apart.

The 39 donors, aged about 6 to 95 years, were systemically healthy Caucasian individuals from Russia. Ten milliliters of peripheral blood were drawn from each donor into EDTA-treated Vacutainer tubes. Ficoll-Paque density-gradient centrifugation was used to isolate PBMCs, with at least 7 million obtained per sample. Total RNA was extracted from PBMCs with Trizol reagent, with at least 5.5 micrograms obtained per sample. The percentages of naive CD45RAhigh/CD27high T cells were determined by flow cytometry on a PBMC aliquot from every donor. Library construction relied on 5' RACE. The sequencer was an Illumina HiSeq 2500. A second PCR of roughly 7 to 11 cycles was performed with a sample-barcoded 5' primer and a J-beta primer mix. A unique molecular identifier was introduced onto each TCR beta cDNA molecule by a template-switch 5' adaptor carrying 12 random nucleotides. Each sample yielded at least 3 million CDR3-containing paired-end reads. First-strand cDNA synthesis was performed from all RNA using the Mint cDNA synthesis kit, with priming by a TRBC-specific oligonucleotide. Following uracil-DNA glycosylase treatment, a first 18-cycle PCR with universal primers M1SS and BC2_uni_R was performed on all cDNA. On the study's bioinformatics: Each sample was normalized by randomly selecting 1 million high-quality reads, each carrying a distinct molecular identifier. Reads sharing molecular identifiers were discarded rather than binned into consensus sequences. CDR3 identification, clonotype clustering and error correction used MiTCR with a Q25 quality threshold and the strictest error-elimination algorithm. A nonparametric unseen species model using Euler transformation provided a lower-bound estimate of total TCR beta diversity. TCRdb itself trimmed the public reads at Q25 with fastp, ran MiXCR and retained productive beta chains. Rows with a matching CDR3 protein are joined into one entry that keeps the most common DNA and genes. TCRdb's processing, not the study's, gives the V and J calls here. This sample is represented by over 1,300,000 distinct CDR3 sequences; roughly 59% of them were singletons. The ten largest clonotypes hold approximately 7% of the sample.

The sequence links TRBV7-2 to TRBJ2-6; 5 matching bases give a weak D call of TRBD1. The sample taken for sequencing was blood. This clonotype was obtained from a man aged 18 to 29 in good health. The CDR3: CASSLVVTESGANVLTF. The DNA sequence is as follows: TGTGCCAGCAGCTTAGTAGTGACAGAATCTGGGGCCAACGTCCTGACTTTC.